This T cell receptor (beta chain) was observed in a study of tissue T cells after allogeneic stem cell transplantation. Overall study results and limits: Some tissue clones might be persisting host cells; their alloreactivity or antigen specificity was not determined.

Worth noting for this clone: Its antigen is as yet unknown. The gene names here belong to mouse. From the germline J gene comes the end of the CDR3, since the read stops 1 residue before it.

The germline V gene has CDR1 KGHPV and CDR2 FQNQEV (reference sequence). This CDR3 has 15 amino acids. Trimming took 4 bases from V and 0 from J, leaving 11 bases between them. The assay was immunoSEQ multiplex PCR, and TCRdb's table has in-frame clones only and misses some. The sample holds several thousand clones, about 35% seen once. Described time point: mouse harvest day 14 after allogeneic transplant. Tail vein injection delivered 10^7 T-cell-depleted bone marrow cells and 10^6 splenic CD5+ T cells. The chain links TRBV26 to TRBJ2-3, with D perhaps matching TRBD2 (6 bases). Sequenced sample: skin. The sequence derives from a female BALB/c mouse given C57BL/6 T cells with graft-versus-host disease after an allogeneic hematopoietic cell transplant. CDR3 DNA, as far as it was read: TGTGCCAGCAGTCCCTCAGGGACTAGTGCAGAAACGCTGTAT. It is translated as CASSPSGTSAETLY. In full, the CDR3 is CASSPSGTSAETLYF.